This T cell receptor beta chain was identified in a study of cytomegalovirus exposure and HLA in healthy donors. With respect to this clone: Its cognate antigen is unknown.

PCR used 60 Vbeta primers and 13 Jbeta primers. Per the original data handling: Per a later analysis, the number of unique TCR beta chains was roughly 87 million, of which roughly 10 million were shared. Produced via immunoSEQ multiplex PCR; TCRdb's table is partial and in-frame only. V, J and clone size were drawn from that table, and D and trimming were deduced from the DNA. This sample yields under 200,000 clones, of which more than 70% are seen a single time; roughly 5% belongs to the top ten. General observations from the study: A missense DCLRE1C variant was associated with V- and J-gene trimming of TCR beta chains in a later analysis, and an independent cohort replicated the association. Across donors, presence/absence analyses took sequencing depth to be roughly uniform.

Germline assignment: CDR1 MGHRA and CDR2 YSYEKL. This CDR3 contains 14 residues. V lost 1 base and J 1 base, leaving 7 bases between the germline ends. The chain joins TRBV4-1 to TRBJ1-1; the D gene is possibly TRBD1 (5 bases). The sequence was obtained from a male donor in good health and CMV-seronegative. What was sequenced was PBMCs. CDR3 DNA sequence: TGCGCCAGCAGCCAAGGGCAGGGGAACACTGAAGCTTTCTTT. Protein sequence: CASSQGQGNTEAFF.